This T cell receptor (beta chain) was recorded in a study of shared clonotypes between healthy human individuals. The wider study: Each donor had three CD4 naive, three CD4 memory, two CD8 naive and one CD8 memory plate. Overall study results and limits: Generation of non-shared clonotypes was less probable than generation of clonotypes shared by all four donors. Investigators expected sequencing depth to affect clonotype sharing among donors.

Naive CD45RA+ and memory CD45RA-negative subsets were split from CD4+ cells. Concerning this clone itself: What it binds is not known.

CDR1 is SGHDN and CDR2 is FVKESK in the germline V gene. The CDR3 is 13 residues long. The ends lost 1 base at V and 7 bases at J; junction bases unmatched: 2. TCRdb keeps only in-frame clones here, not all; method: immunoSEQ multiplex PCR. Of under 600,000 clones listed, 95% to 96% are singletons. This TCR was recovered from a woman aged 25 to 39 in good health. Sequenced material: naive CD4+ T cells sorted from blood. As to subset: CD45RA+ positively selected. This rearrangement joins TRBV14 to TRBJ1-2, with 8 bases identical to TRBD1. This CDR3 is CASSQGTGFGYTF. The DNA for the CDR3 is TGTGCCAGCAGCCAAGGGACAGGGTTTGGCTACACCTTC. The full variable domain, rest sourced from reference TRBV14 and TRBJ1-2, is EAGVTQFPSHSVIEKGQTVTLRCDPISGHDNLYWYRRVMGKEIKFLLHFVKESKQDESGMPNNRFLAERTGGTYSTLKVQPAELEDSGVYFCASSQGTGFGYTFGSGTRLTVV.